The TCR beta chain described here comes from a study of blood T cell repertoires in COVID-19. Study-wide context: The United States, Italy and Spain were the sources of the acute and convalescent COVID-19 samples. In each case, the material was cDNA or gDNA derived from T cells, B-cell-depleted T cells, or PBMCs.

The germline V gene encodes CDR1 GTSNPN and CDR2 SVGIG (reference sequence). This CDR3 spans 15 amino acids. The V gene end was trimmed by 4 bases and the J gene end by 6 bases; junction bases not matched to a gene: 10. Under the authors' procedure: Reference gene primer amplification gave estimated nucleated cell counts. Some clones are missing from TCRdb's copy, which holds only in-frame ones; the method was immunoSEQ multiplex PCR. Clone size and the V and J calls come from that table; the DNA yielded D and trimming. The sample lists hundreds of thousands of clones; approximately 90% were seen once.

The clonotype originates from a woman between 55 and 75 years old who had recovered from COVID-19. The chain is built from TRBV30 and TRBJ2-4, with 9 nucleotides matching TRBD1. Sequencing was performed on PBMCs or T cells enriched from blood (not recorded which). The CDR3 protein is CAWKIPGQGSNIQYF. For the CDR3, the DNA is TGTGCCTGGAAGATTCCGGGACAGGGTTCAAACATTCAGTACTTC.